This T cell receptor beta chain emerged from a study of T-cell reconstitution after alpha-beta-depleted transplantation in children. Library preparation (for TCRbeta) was performed with unique molecular identifiers. Via MiXCR, TCRdb re-called the PCR reads, giving one row per CDR3 protein. The repertoire holds roughly 400,000 distinct CDR3 sequences, with roughly 22% as singletons. V was pared by 4 bases and J by 7 bases, with 9 bases between. The CDR3 runs 11 residues. Germline CDR1 reads SGHRS; CDR2 reads YFSETQ. This sequence was found in a human donor who donated a stem cell graft to a child with acute myeloid leukemia. The source was PBMCs from the stem cell graft donor, collected from the stem cell graft. The chain uses TRBV5-1 and TRBJ2-7; D gene uncertain. The CDR3 reads CASSDQVEQYF. The CDR3 nucleotides are TGCGCCAGCAGCGACCAGGTGGAGCAGTACTTC. The entire variable domain, with the rest obtained from reference TRBV5-1 and TRBJ2-7, is as follows: KAGVTQTPRYLIKTRGQQVTLSCSPISGHRSVSWYQQTPGQGLQFLFEYFSETQRNKGNFPGRFSGRQFSNSRSEMNVSTLELGDSALYLCASSDQVEQYFGPGTRLTVT.